The 17 T cell receptor beta chains presented below share a single source sample, sequenced in a study of regulatory T cells in long-lasting Graves disease. The sample's time point: persistent/refractory GD, antithyroid drugs over 5 years with positive TRAb. PBMCs provided the RNA from which the TCR library was made. CDR3-region Arm-PCR and iRepertoire HTBI primers produced the TCR beta libraries. Each CDR3 protein gets one entry after TCRdb re-called the multiplex PCR reads with MiXCR. The repertoire consists of hundreds of thousands of distinct CDR3 sequences, with 20% occurring once and the leading ten covering more than 20%. Here the sequenced sample was peripheral blood mononuclear cells (PBMCs), taken when the disease was refractory, from a patient treated with antithyroid drugs. The receptors were sampled from a female donor with Graves disease.

This chain links TRBV27 with TRBJ1-1; the D gene is possibly TRBD1 (5 bases). The length of the CDR3 is 14 residues. Trimming removed 4 bases from V and 0 bases from J, with 9 bases in between. Germline CDR1 reads MNHEY; CDR2 reads SMNVEV (reference sequence). The CDR3 is CASSWGSLNTEAFF. The CDR3 DNA sequence: TGTGCCAGCAGTTGGGGCTCCCTGAACACTGAAGCTTTCTTT.

This sequence joins TRBV7-9 and TRBJ2-1, with D uncertain. This CDR3 spans 13 amino acids. Germline CDR1 and CDR2: SEHNR and FQNEAQ (reference sequence). The V and J ends lost 0 bases and 4 bases respectively, with 4 bases between them. CDR3 residues: CASSLANYNEQFF. The CDR3 DNA is TGTGCCAGCAGCTTAGCCAATTACAATGAGCAGTTCTTC.

The chain carries TRBV28 and TRBJ2-6; D is uncertain. The CDR3 contains 15 residues. V shed 7 bases and J shed 0 bases, with 10 bases lying between them. Germline CDR1 is MDHEN and CDR2 is SYDVKM. CDR3 sequence reads: CASTPGLSGANVLTF. The CDR3 DNA follows: TGTGCCAGCACCCCCGGGCTCTCTGGGGCCAACGTCCTGACTTTC.

V and J are TRBV9 and TRBJ2-6, with D uncertain. Trimming removed 3 bases from V and 2 bases from J, with 12 bases in between. In germline, CDR1 is SGDLS, CDR2 YYNGEE. The CDR3 covers 16 residues. CDR3 amino acids: CASSAERGTGANVLTF. As DNA, the CDR3 is TGTGCCAGCAGCGCGGAACGAGGTACTGGGGCCAACGTCCTGACTTTC.

This clonotype showed up many times. The V and J genes are TRBV20-1 and TRBJ2-7, with 8 bases that match TRBD2. CDR3 length: 14 residues. CDR1 DFQATT and CDR2 SNEGSKA come from the germline V gene (reference sequence). After removal of 6 bases from V and 6 bases from J, the junction contained 13 bases not matched to a gene. The CDR3 region is CSAPPGLGGGEQYF. As DNA, the CDR3 is TGCAGTGCCCCTCCGGGACTAGGGGGGGGCGAGCAGTACTTC.

The chain uses TRBV6-1 and TRBJ2-2; 11 nucleotides agree with TRBD2. The germline gives CDR1 MNHNS, CDR2 SASEGT. The CDR3 extends over 17 amino acids. V lost 6 bases to trimming and J lost 3 bases; unmatched junction nucleotides: 9. The CDR3 sequence is CASRPTGTSGHTGELFF. The CDR3 DNA sequence: TGTGCCAGCAGGCCTACCGGGACTAGCGGACACACCGGGGAGCTGTTTTTT.

The chain is built from TRBV5-6 and TRBJ2-6; unclear D gene. CDR1 and CDR2 from the germline V gene are SGHDT and YYEEEE. The CDR3 loop spans 15 amino acids. V was trimmed by 4 bases and J by 0 bases, leaving 8 bases between them. The CDR3 DNA is TGTGCCAGCAGCCCAGGACGCTCTGGGGCCAACGTCCTGACTTTC. Translation: CASSPGRSGANVLTF.

Only a few counts were recorded for this clonotype. The rearrangement links TRBV12-3 or TRBV12-4 to TRBJ2-7, with 9 positions matching TRBD1. The CDR3 has 15 amino acids. V trimming: 4 bases; J trimming: 3 bases; junction bases outside the gene matches: 7. CDR3 DNA sequence: TGTGCCAGCAGTTCCGCCTTGGGACAGGGCTACGAGCAGTACTTC. This encodes CASSSALGQGYEQYF.

The sample holds many counts of this clonotype. The V call is TRBV18, the J call TRBJ2-7; possible D gene TRBD1, 6 bases. CDR1 is KGHSH and CDR2 is LQKENI in the germline V gene. V shed 6 bases and J shed 5 bases, with 11 bases lying between them. The CDR3 runs 12 residues. The CDR3 DNA follows: TGTGCCAGCTCCCTACAGGGCCACGAGCAGTACTTC. Amino acid sequence: CASSLQGHEQYF.

This clonotype was counted at least ten times. The rearrangement joins TRBV6-5 to TRBJ2-5; a weak D match, TRBD1 (5 bases). Germline V gene lookup returns CDR1 MNHEY and CDR2 SVGAGI. The CDR3 is 15 amino acids. V lost 1 base, J lost 5 bases, and 14 bases lay in between. CDR3 amino acids: CASSYWAGPRETQYF. DNA of the CDR3: TGTGCCAGCAGTTACTGGGCAGGGCCTAGGGAGACCCAGTACTTC.

This clonotype was detected ten times or more. This sequence joins TRBV7-2 and TRBJ2-7; 12 bases line up with TRBD2. CDR3 size: 15 residues. The V gene end was trimmed by 5 bases and the J gene end by 4 bases; junction bases not matched to a gene: 6. Germline CDR1 and CDR2: SGHTA and FQGNSA. Written as DNA, the CDR3 is TGTGCCAGCAGCCACACTAGCGGGAGGTTATACGAGCAGTACTTC. It specifies CASSHTSGRLYEQYF.

This clonotype came up many times. The CDR3 sequence: CASKPIGQNANTEAFF. Here the CDR3 DNA reads TGTGCCAGCAAGCCCATAGGACAAAACGCGAACACTGAAGCTTTCTTT. The chain is built from TRBV2 and TRBJ1-1; D is possibly TRBD1 (5 bases). V shed 7 bases and J shed 1 base, with 19 bases lying between them. The CDR3 sequence is 16 residues long. Per the germline V gene, CDR1 is SNHLY and CDR2 is FYNNEI.

As to this clonotype: The junction shows a germline mismatch at one end, possibly a read error. The chain combines TRBV7-9 with TRBJ2-1; D is possibly TRBD2 (6 bases). Germline assignment: CDR1 SEHNR and CDR2 FQNEAQ (reference sequence). This CDR3 has 11 amino acids. CDR3 DNA sequence: TGTGCCAGCAGCCCCAATAGCGGTCCTATCTTC. Its protein is CASSPNSGPIF.

The rearrangement uses TRBV7-2 and TRBJ2-1; D not resolved. The V gene lost 1 base and the J gene lost 6 bases, with 7 bases spanning the gap. Germline-derived CDR1 and CDR2 are SGHTA and FQGNSA. CDR3 size: 13 residues. CDR3 loop: CASSLVGFNEQFF. CDR3 nucleotide sequence: TGTGCCAGCAGCTTAGTTGGATTCAATGAGCAGTTCTTC. Full variable domain (missing parts from reference TRBV7-2 and TRBJ2-1): GAGVSQSPSNKVTEKGKDVELRCDPISGHTALYWYRQSLGQGLEFLIYFQGNSAPDKSGLPSDRFSAERTGGSVSTLTIQRTQQEDSAVYLCASSLVGFNEQFFGPGTRLTVL.

This chain links TRBV19 with TRBJ1-5; D is unclear. Germline V CDR1 and CDR2: LNHDA, SQIVND (reference sequence). The ends were cut back, 3 bases at V and 4 bases at J, with 4 bases in the middle. The CDR3 spans 12 residues. CDR3 loop: CASSMANQPQHF. In nucleotides, the CDR3 is TGTGCCAGTAGTATGGCTAATCAGCCCCAGCATTTT.

This clonotype occurred many times. The chain couples TRBV11-3 to TRBJ2-7; perhaps TRBD1 as D (6 bases). Trimming removed 0 bases at V and 5 bases at J, with 14 bases between. CDR1 and CDR2 (germline): SGHNT, YENEEA. The CDR3 totals 15 residues. This CDR3 is CASSLDSGAPHEQYF. CDR3 sequence (DNA): TGTGCCAGCAGCTTAGATTCAGGGGCCCCTCACGAGCAGTACTTC. The full variable domain, completed using reference TRBV11-3 and TRBJ2-7, is EAGVVQSPRYKIIEKKQPVAFWCNPISGHNTLYWYLQNLGQGPELLIRYENEEAVDDSQLPKDRFSAERLKGVDSTLKIQPAELGDSAVYLCASSLDSGAPHEQYFGPGTRLTVT.

The gene calls are TRBV5-1 and TRBJ2-7; possibly TRBD2 for D (6 bases). CDR3 length: 14 amino acids. CDR1 and CDR2 (germline): SGHRS, YFSETQ. V was cut by 5 bases and J by 2 bases, with 14 bases left in between. This CDR3 reads CASRSLANPYEQYF. The CDR3 coding sequence is TGCGCCAGCAGAAGTCTAGCGAACCCCTACGAGCAGTACTTC.